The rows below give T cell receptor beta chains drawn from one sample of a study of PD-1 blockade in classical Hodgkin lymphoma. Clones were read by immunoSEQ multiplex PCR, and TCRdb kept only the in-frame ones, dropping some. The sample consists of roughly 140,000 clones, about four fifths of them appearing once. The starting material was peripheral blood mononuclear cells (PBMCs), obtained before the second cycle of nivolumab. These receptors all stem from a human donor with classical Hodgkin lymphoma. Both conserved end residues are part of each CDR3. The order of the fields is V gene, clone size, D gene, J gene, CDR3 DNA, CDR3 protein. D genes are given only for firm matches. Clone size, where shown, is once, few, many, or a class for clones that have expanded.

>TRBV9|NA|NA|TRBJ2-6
TGTGCCAGCAGTCGTAGCTCTGGGGCCAACGTCCTGACTTTC
CASSRSSGANVLTF
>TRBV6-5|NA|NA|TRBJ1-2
TGTGCCAGCAGTATATCCGGGGCAGCATATGGCTACACCTTC
CASSISGAAYGYTF
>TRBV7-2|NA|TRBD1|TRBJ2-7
TGTGCCAGCAGAGGGCCCGGGACAGGGTCCTACGAGCAGTACTTC
CASRGPGTGSYEQYF
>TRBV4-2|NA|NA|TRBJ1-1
TGTGCCAGCAGCCAAGATCGGGGGCTCGACACTGAAGCTTTCTTT
CASSQDRGLDTEAFF
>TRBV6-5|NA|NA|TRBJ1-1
TGTGCCAGCAGTTACCCCGGCGGGACTGAAGCTTTCTTT
CASSYPGGTEAFF
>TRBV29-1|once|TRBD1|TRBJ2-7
TGCAGCGAGCTTGGGACAGGGGGCTACGGCGAGCAGTACTTC
CSELGTGGYGEQYF
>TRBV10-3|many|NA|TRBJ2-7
TGTGCCATCAGTGGACGGACCTCCTACGAGCAGTACTTC
CAISGRTSYEQYF
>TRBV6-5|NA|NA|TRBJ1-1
TGTGCCAGCAGTTACTCCGGCCCTAAGGGCACTGAAGCTTTCTTT
CASSYSGPKGTEAFF
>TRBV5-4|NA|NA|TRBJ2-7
TGTGCCAGCAGCTTGGGTATAGAGGCATACGAGCAGTACTTC
CASSLGIEAYEQYF
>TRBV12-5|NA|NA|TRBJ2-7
TGTGCTAGTGGTTTGGTACTGGCAGGGTGGTCCTACGAGCAGTACTTC
CASGLVLAGWSYEQYF
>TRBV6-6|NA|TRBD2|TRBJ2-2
TGTGCCAGCAGGTCTAACCTAGCGGGTCCCGGGGAGCTGTTTTTT
CASRSNLAGPGELFF
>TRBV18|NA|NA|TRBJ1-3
TGTGCCAGCTCCTCACAAGGCGGAAGCTCTGGAAACACCATATATTTT
CASSSQGGSSGNTIYF
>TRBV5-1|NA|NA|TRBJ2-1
TGCGCCAGCAGCTTGTATAATTTGGTCGCGACGCCTTGGCAGTTCTTC
CASSLYNLVATPWQFF
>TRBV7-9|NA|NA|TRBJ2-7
TGTGCCAGCAGCTTAGGCAGGGACGAGCAGTACTTC
CASSLGRDEQYF
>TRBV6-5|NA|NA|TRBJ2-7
TGTGCCAGCAGTTACGCGACTAGCTCCTACGAGCAGTACTTC
CASSYATSSYEQYF
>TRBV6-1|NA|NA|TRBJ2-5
TGTGCCAGCAGTTACCTCGAGACCCAGTACTTC
CASSYLETQYF
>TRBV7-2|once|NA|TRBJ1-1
TGTGCCAGCAGCTCCCCGTTACGGTCTGAAGCTTTCTTT
CASSSPLRSEAFF
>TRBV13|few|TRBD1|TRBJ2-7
TGTGCCAGCAGCCGGGGACAGGGGGTTTACGAGCAGTACTTC
CASSRGQGVYEQYF